The clone carrying this T cell receptor beta chain was picked up many times. Antigen specificity is unknown. The data were taken from a study of early T cells in non-severe SARS-CoV-2 infection. Looking at the study overall: Sequencing was performed on bulk RNA from unsorted whole blood, leaving chains unpaired.

Individual cDNA molecules received unique molecular identifiers. TCRdb redid the calling of the 5' RACE reads with MiXCR, one entry per CDR3 protein. The sample holds more than 55,000 distinct CDR3 sequences, 5.9% seen once. Overall study findings and caveats: VDJdb matches were skewed toward anti-spike CD8 T cell responses.

V was shortened by 8 bases and J by 0 bases, with 10 bases between the two germline ends. The CDR3 is made up of 13 amino acids. CDR1 is MNHEY, CDR2 SMNVEV, per germline (reference sequence). This TCR was recovered from an adult who was a healthcare worker with PCR-confirmed SARS-CoV-2 infection or an uninfected control (not recorded which). J is TRBJ2-5 and V is TRBV27, with a weak D call TRBD2 (5 bases). The starting material was whole blood, obtained at baseline. CDR3 sequence: CASGGSYQETQYF. The CDR3 DNA reads TGTGCCAGCGGAGGATCGTACCAAGAGACCCAGTACTTC.